A selection of T cell receptor beta chains follows, all from one sample in a study of blood T cell repertoires in COVID-19. Some clones are missing from TCRdb's copy, which holds only in-frame ones; the method was immunoSEQ multiplex PCR. Of approximately 200,000 clones listed, over 70% are singletons. Sequenced sample: peripheral blood. These receptors all stem from a man between 60 and 75 years old with active or convalescent COVID-19. CDR3s include the opening cysteine and the closing phenylalanine or tryptophan. The D gene is left open where the match is weak. A row's size may be missing; if present it is once, few, many or a size class.

v_call,j_call,d_call,clone_size,cdr3_aa,cdr3_nt
TRBV7-2,TRBJ2-3,TRBD2,once,CASNLLGGRGTDTQYF,TGTGCCAGCAACCTCCTGGGCGGGAGGGGCACAGATACGCAGTATTTT
TRBV5-6,TRBJ2-1,NA,NA,CASSLQWNEQFF,TGTGCCAGCAGCTTACAGTGGAATGAGCAGTTCTTC
TRBV5-6,TRBJ1-1,NA,once,CASSDPDRSSTEAFF,TGTGCCAGCAGCGACCCAGACAGGAGTAGCACTGAAGCTTTCTTT
TRBV20-1,TRBJ1-5,TRBD1,NA,CSATDREPQHF,TGCAGTGCTACCGACAGGGAGCCCCAGCATTTT
TRBV5-1,TRBJ2-1,NA,NA,CASSPPGSRGEQFF,TGCGCCAGCAGCCCGCCTGGGAGCCGAGGGGAGCAGTTCTTC
TRBV5-4,TRBJ2-4,TRBD1,NA,CASSQGQGNLGIQYF,TGTGCCAGCAGCCAAGGACAGGGGAATTTGGGCATTCAGTACTTC
TRBV9,TRBJ2-5,NA,NA,CASSVAPGLETQYF,TGTGCCAGCAGCGTAGCTCCGGGACTCGAGACCCAGTACTTC
TRBV2,TRBJ1-3,NA,NA,CASSVDGDSGNTIYF,TGTGCCAGCAGTGTAGACGGAGACTCTGGAAACACCATATATTTT
TRBV3-1/TRBV3-2,TRBJ2-5,NA,NA,CASSQDRETQYF,TGTGCCAGCAGCCAAGATCGGGAGACCCAGTACTTC
TRBV2,TRBJ2-3,NA,NA,CASGVVDTQYF,TGTGCCAGCGGAGTAGTTGATACGCAGTATTTT
TRBV7-9,TRBJ2-3,TRBD1,NA,CASSLGGQGGTDTQYF,TGTGCCAGCAGCTTAGGGGGACAGGGTGGCACAGATACGCAGTATTTT
TRBV6-5,TRBJ2-7,TRBD2,NA,CASGGLAGEYEQYF,TGTGCCAGCGGGGGACTAGCGGGAGAATACGAGCAGTACTTC
TRBV6-2/TRBV6-3,TRBJ2-4,NA,NA,CASSSIRGLAKNIQYF,TGTGCCAGCAGTTCGATCAGGGGCCTAGCCAAAAACATTCAGTACTTC
TRBV11-3,TRBJ1-1,TRBD1,NA,CASSKGTGWGEAFF,TGTGCCAGCAGCAAAGGGACAGGCTGGGGTGAAGCTTTCTTT
TRBV4-2,TRBJ1-4,NA,NA,CASSQDPLGTINEKLFF,TGTGCCAGCAGCCAAGATCCTCTCGGGACAATAAATGAAAAACTGTTTTTT
TRBV20-1,TRBJ1-1,NA,NA,CSASWAGNTEAFF,TGCAGTGCTAGTTGGGCGGGGAACACTGAAGCTTTCTTT
TRBV7-9,TRBJ1-1,TRBD1,once,CASSVDRVGTEAFF,TGTGCCAGCAGCGTGGACAGGGTGGGAACTGAAGCTTTCTTT
TRBV29-1,TRBJ1-2,TRBD1,NA,CSVEPHFLPISTQGARSAYGYTF,TGCAGCGTTGAACCCCATTTCCTCCCGATCTCCACTCAGGGGGCGAGGTCTGCCTATGGCTATACCTTC
TRBV7-9,TRBJ1-2,NA,NA,CASSPLAGPRGYTF,TGTGCCAGCAGCCCCCTTGCAGGCCCTCGCGGCTACACCTTC
TRBV6-2/TRBV6-3,TRBJ2-6,TRBD1,few,CASSQSRDRSPSGANVLTF,TGTGCCAGCAGTCAATCACGGGACAGGTCTCCCTCTGGGGCCAACGTCCTGACTTTC
TRBV7-9,TRBJ2-7,TRBD2,NA,CASSLAVGRARNEQYF,TGTGCCAGCAGCTTAGCAGTCGGGAGGGCCAGGAACGAGCAGTACTTC
TRBV24-1,TRBJ2-3,TRBD2,NA,CATSRTSGTDTQYF,TGTGCCACCAGCCGGACTAGCGGCACAGATACGCAGTATTTT
TRBV6-5,TRBJ2-1,TRBD1,many,CASSWDRYNEQFF,TGTGCCAGCAGTTGGGACAGGTACAATGAGCAGTTCTTC
TRBV11-2,TRBJ2-7,TRBD1,NA,CASSLVVGPRTGPEHF,TGTGCCAGCAGCTTAGTCGTGGGACCTCGGACAGGGCCTGAACACTTC
TRBV18,TRBJ1-2,TRBD1,NA,CASSQGQVYGYTF,TGTGCCAGCTCCCAAGGACAGGTCTATGGCTACACCTTC
TRBV7-9,TRBJ2-1,NA,NA,CASSRAGNEQFF,TGTGCCAGCAGCCGCGCAGGGAATGAGCAGTTCTTC
TRBV5-6,TRBJ1-1,TRBD1,once,CASSLTGGANTEAFF,TGTGCCAGCAGCTTGACAGGGGGTGCGAACACTGAAGCTTTCTTT
TRBV9,TRBJ2-1,NA,NA,CASSTRGTNEQFF,TGTGCCAGCAGCACCAGGGGGACTAATGAGCAGTTCTTC
TRBV5-8,TRBJ2-7,TRBD1,NA,CASSLGRGFPYEQYF,TGTGCCAGCAGCTTGGGCAGGGGGTTCCCCTACGAGCAGTACTTC
TRBV27,TRBJ1-5,NA,NA,CASSLLEGNQPQHF,TGTGCCAGCAGTTTATTGGAGGGCAATCAGCCCCAGCATTTT
TRBV7-6,TRBJ2-1,NA,many,CASSLAGGTSSYNEQFF,TGTGCCAGCAGCTTAGCGGGCGGGACGAGCTCCTACAATGAGCAGTTCTTC